This is a list of T cell receptor beta chains from one sample in a study of shared clonotypes between healthy human individuals. Only in-frame clones appear in the TCRdb table, and some are missing; sequencing was by immunoSEQ multiplex PCR. This sample carries about 110,000 clones, under 70% of them seen once, and the ten largest clones take roughly 22%. Sequenced material: memory CD8+ T cells sorted from blood. The receptors shown here come from a woman in her 30s in good health. CDR3s include the opening cysteine and the closing phenylalanine or tryptophan. D genes are given only for firm matches. Clone size appears in some rows only: once, few, many, or a class for an expanded clone.

v_call	clone_size	d_call	j_call	cdr3_nt	cdr3_aa
TRBV19	NA	NA	TRBJ1-1	TGTGCCAGTAGTATTTGGGGTGTGGTCAGTGGCGCTGAAGCTTTCTTT	CASSIWGVVSGAEAFF
TRBV11-3	NA	TRBD2	TRBJ2-3	TGTGCCAGCAGCTTCGCAGCGGGAGAGACAGATACGCAGTATTTT	CASSFAAGETDTQYF
TRBV6-1	NA	NA	TRBJ1-4	TGTGCCAGCAGGGGACGGGTTAATGAAAAACTGTTTTTT	CASRGRVNEKLFF
TRBV7-8	NA	NA	TRBJ2-7	TGTGCCAGCAGGAATGCGGAGCCCTACGAGCAGTACTTC	CASRNAEPYEQYF
TRBV1	once	NA	TRBJ2-7	TGCACCAGCAGCCTTATAGCGGGAGTTTACGAGCAGTACTTC	CTSSLIAGVYEQYF
TRBV7-9	NA	TRBD2	TRBJ2-7	TGTGCCAGCAGCCCCAGTGCGGGCGGGAGGGCCTACGAGCAGTACTTC	CASSPSAGGRAYEQYF
TRBV5-4	few	NA	TRBJ1-1	TGTGCCAGCAGCTCGGGTGGACCTGAGGCTTTCTTT	CASSSGGPEAFF
TRBV28	few	TRBD1	TRBJ1-5	TGTGCCAGCAGTGGGACAGGGGGAAAGTCAAAGCCCCAGCATTTT	CASSGTGGKSKPQHF
TRBV5-6	once	TRBD2	TRBJ2-3	TGTGCCAGCAGCTTCGGGACTACAAACACAGATACGCAGTATTTT	CASSFGTTNTDTQYF
TRBV7-8	few	NA	TRBJ1-2	TGTGCCAGCAGCTTAGGGAGGGGGTACGTTGATGGCTACACCTTC	CASSLGRGYVDGYTF
TRBV28	NA	TRBD1	TRBJ1-2	TGTGCCAGCAGGCCGGGACAGGCGTCTGGCTACACCTTC	CASRPGQASGYTF
TRBV5-1	NA	TRBD2	TRBJ2-3	TGCGCCAGCAGCCCGGGACTAACAAGTTCGGTGGGCACAGATACGCAGTATTTT	CASSPGLTSSVGTDTQYF
TRBV7-9	NA	TRBD1	TRBJ1-5	TGTGCCAGCAGCTTATGGGGCGGGACAGGGGCCCTAGGGCCCCAGCATTTT	CASSLWGGTGALGPQHF
TRBV28	few	TRBD1	TRBJ1-2	TGTGCCAGCAGGAAAACAGGGGGCTTTGGCTACACCTTC	CASRKTGGFGYTF
TRBV4-1	NA	NA	TRBJ1-5	TGCGCCAGCAGCCGGGACCCGGGTCAGCCCCAGCATTTT	CASSRDPGQPQHF
TRBV23-1	NA	NA	TRBJ2-7	TGCGCCAGCAGCCCCTTCTATCCGGCTAAGGGCTCCTACGAGCAGTACTTC	CASSPFYPAKGSYEQYF
TRBV7-8	NA	NA	TRBJ1-1	TGTGCCAGCAGCTTAGTATCCGTTGAAGCTTTCTTT	CASSLVSVEAFF
TRBV9	NA	TRBD1	TRBJ2-1	TGTGCCAGCAGCCCTCGACAGGGGGATCAATACAATGAGCAGTTCTTC	CASSPRQGDQYNEQFF
TRBV27	many	TRBD2	TRBJ2-7	TGTGCCAGCAGTTACGCGGGAGGGAGTTACGAGCAGTACTTC	CASSYAGGSYEQYF
TRBV9	NA	NA	TRBJ1-5	TGTGCCAGCAGCGTAGACGGGAATGGGAATCAGCCCCAGCATTTT	CASSVDGNGNQPQHF
TRBV7-9	NA	TRBD1	TRBJ2-7	TGTGCCAGCAGCCTGGACAGGGGCGAGCAGTACTTC	CASSLDRGEQYF
TRBV27	once	TRBD2	TRBJ2-7	TGTGCCAGCAGTCCGACTCTAGCGGGGAGCTCCTACGAGCAGTACTTC	CASSPTLAGSSYEQYF
TRBV6-4	many	NA	TRBJ2-3	TGTGCCAGCAGTGACTCGGCGGTCTCGGGCACAGATACGCAGTATTTT	CASSDSAVSGTDTQYF
TRBV28	NA	TRBD1	TRBJ2-5	TGTGCCAGCAGTTTCCCCCGGGACAGTGACCAAGAGACCCAGTACTTC	CASSFPRDSDQETQYF
TRBV2	NA	NA	TRBJ2-2	TGTGCCAGCACCAACCCAGGGGGAGGCGGGGAGCTGTTTTTT	CASTNPGGGGELFF
TRBV25-1	NA	NA	TRBJ2-5	TGTGCCAGCACCGACCCAAGAGGAGAGCAGTACTTC	CASTDPRGEQYF
TRBV4-2	NA	NA	TRBJ2-7	TGTGCCAGCAGCAGGGGACGGGACTACGAGCAGTACTTC	CASSRGRDYEQYF
TRBV25-1	NA	NA	TRBJ2-5	TGTGCCAGCAGTGACCGTGGACCTGGGGGACACCCAATAGAGACCCAGTACTTC	CASSDRGPGGHPIETQYF